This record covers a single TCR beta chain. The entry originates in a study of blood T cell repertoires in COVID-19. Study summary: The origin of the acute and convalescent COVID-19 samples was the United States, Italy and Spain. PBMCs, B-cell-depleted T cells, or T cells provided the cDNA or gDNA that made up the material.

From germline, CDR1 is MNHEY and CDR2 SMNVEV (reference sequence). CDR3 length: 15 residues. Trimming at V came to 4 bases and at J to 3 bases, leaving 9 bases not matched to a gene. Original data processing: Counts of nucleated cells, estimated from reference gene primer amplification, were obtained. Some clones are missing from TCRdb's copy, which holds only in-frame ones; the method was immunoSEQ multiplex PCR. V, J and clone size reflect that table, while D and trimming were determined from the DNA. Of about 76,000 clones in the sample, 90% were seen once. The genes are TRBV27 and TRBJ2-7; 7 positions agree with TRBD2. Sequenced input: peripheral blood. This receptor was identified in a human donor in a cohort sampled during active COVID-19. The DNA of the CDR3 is TGTGCCAGCAGTTCCGGGGGGTCCCGACTCTACGAGCAGTACTTC. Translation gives CASSSGGSRLYEQYF.